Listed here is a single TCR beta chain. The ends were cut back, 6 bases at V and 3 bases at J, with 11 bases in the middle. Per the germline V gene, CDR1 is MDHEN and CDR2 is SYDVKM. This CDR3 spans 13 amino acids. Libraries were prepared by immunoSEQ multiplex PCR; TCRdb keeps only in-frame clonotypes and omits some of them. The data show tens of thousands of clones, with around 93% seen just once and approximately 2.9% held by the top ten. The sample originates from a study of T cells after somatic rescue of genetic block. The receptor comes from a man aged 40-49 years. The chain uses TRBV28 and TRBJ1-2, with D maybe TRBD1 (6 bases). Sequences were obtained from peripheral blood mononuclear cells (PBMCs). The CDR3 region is CASRPTGYYGYTF. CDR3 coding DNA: TGTGCCAGCAGGCCCACAGGGTACTATGGCTACACCTTC.